This T cell receptor beta chain came from a study of cytomegalovirus exposure and HLA in healthy donors. Points on this clone: The antigen remains unidentified.

Germline CDR1 reads MNHEY; CDR2 reads SVGAGI. The CDR3 length is 15 residues. After removal of 4 bases from V and 7 bases from J, the junction contained 9 bases not matched to a gene. Study-level findings and limits: Immune exposure information available was restricted to CMV serostatus.

PCR employed 60 Vbeta and 13 Jbeta primers. Some clones are missing from TCRdb's copy, which holds only in-frame ones; the method was immunoSEQ multiplex PCR. Here the sample spans approximately 110,000 clones, 65% to 80% being singletons. This TCR came from a female donor in good health and CMV-seropositive. The specimen sequenced was PBMCs. The chain uses TRBV6-5 and TRBJ1-2; 10 bases match TRBD1. CDR3 in amino acids: CASSSKTGGVGGYTF. The CDR3 DNA follows: TGTGCCAGCAGTTCTAAGACAGGGGGCGTCGGTGGCTACACCTTC.